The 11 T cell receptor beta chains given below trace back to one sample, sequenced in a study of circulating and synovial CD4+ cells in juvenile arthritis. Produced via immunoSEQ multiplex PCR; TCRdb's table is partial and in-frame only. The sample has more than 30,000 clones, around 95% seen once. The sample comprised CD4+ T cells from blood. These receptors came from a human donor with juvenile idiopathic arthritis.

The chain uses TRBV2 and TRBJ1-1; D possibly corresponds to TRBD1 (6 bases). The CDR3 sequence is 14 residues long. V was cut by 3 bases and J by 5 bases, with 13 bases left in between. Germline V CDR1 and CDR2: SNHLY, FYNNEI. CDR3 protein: CASSDRGRYTEAFF. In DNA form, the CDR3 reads TGTGCCAGCAGTGACAGGGGTAGGTATACTGAAGCTTTCTTT. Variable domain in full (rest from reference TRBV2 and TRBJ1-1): EPEVTQTPSHQVTQMGQEVILRCVPISNHLYFYWYRQILGQKVEFLVSFYNNEISEKSEIFDDQFSVERPDGSNFTLKIRSTKLEDSAMYFCASSDRGRYTEAFFGQGTRLTVV.

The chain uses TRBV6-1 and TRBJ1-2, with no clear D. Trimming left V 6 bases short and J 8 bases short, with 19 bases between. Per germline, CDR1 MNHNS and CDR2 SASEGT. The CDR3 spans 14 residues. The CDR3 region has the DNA TGTGCCAGCAGGGATACTTGGGCCCGGGGAGGCTACACCTTC. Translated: CASRDTWARGGYTF.

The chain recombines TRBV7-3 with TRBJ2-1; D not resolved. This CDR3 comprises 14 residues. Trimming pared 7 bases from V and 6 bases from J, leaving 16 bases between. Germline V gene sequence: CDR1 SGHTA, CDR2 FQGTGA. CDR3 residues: CASTLSASGNEQFF. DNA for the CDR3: TGTGCCAGCACCCTATCCGCTAGTGGCAATGAGCAGTTCTTC.

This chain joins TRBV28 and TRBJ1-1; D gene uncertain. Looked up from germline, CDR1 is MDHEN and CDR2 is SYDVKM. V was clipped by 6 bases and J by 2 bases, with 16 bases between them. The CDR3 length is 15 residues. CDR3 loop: CASSPLSPPNTEAFF. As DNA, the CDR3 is TGTGCCAGCAGCCCTCTAAGCCCCCCCAACACTGAAGCTTTCTTT.

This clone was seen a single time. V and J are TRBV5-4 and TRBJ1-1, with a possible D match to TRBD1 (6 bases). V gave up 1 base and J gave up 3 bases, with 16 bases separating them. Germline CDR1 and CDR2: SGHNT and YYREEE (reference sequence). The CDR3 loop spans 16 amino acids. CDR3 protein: CASSLFPAGEDTEAFF. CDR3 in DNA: TGTGCCAGCAGCTTGTTTCCGGCAGGGGAAGACACTGAAGCTTTCTTT.

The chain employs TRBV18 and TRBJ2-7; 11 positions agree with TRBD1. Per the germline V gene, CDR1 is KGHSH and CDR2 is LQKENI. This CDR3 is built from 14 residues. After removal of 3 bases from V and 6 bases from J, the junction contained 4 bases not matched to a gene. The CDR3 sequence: CASSPGTGGIEQYF. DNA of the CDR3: TGTGCCAGCTCACCGGGGACAGGGGGGATCGAGCAGTACTTC.

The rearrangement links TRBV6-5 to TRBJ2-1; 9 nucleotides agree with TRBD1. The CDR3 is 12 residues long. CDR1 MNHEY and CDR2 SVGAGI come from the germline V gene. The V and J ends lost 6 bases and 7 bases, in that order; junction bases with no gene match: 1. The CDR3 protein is CASRDRGNEQFF. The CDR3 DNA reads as TGTGCCAGCAGGGACAGGGGAAATGAGCAGTTCTTC.

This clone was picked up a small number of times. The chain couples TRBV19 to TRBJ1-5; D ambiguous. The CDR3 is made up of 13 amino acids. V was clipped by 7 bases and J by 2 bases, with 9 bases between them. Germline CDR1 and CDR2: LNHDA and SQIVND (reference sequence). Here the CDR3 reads CASTQRGNQPQHF. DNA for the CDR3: TGTGCCAGTACCCAGAGGGGCAATCAGCCCCAGCATTTT.

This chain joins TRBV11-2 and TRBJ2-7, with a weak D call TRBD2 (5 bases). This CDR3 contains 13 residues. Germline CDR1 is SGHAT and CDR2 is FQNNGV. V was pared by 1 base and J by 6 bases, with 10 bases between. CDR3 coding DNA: TGTGCCAGCAGCTTAGGGGATCGGGGCGAGCAGTACTTC. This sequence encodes CASSLGDRGEQYF.

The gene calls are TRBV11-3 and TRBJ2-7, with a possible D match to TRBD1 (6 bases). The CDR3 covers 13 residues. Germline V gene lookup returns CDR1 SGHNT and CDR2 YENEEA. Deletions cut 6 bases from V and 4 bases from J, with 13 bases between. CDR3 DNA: TGTGCCAGCAGTCCCTCACAGGGATACGAGCAGTACTTC. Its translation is CASSPSQGYEQYF.

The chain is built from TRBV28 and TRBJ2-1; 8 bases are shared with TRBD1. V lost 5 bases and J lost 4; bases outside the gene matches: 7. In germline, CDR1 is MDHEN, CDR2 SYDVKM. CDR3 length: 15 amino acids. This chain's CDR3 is CASSRTGGGYNEQFF. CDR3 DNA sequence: TGTGCCAGCAGTCGTACAGGGGGAGGTTACAATGAGCAGTTCTTC.